Each of the 4 T cell receptor beta chains below was sequenced from the same sample in a study of CD8+ T cells in alopecia areata. RNA, once extracted, was reverse transcribed into cDNA for use as the sequencing template. The method was immunoSEQ multiplex PCR; TCRdb's version includes in-frame clones alone and lacks a portion of them. The sample consists of roughly 200,000 clones, 53% of them appearing once. Treatment reported: oral pan-JAK inhibitor, 5-10 mg twice daily. Specimen: CD8+ T cells sorted from blood, collected at week 24, from a patient treated with tofacitinib. These receptors all stem from a human donor with alopecia areata.

The chain joins TRBV4-3 to TRBJ2-1; D is possibly TRBD2 (5 bases). Per the germline V gene, CDR1 is LGHNA and CDR2 is YSLEER. V lost 0 bases and J 2 bases, leaving 11 bases between the germline ends. The CDR3 is 16 amino acids. CDR3 sequence reads: CASSQEAVGTYNEQFF. CDR3 nucleotides: TGCGCCAGCAGCCAAGAAGCGGTTGGAACCTACAATGAGCAGTTCTTC.

The CDR3 spells CAWETGTGGGGHYGYTF. The CDR3 DNA reads as TGTGCCTGGGAGACCGGGACAGGGGGCGGGGGCCACTATGGCTACACCTTC. The V and J genes are TRBV30 and TRBJ1-2, with 12 bases lining up with TRBD1. CDR1 is GTSNPN, CDR2 SVGIG, per germline (reference sequence). The CDR3 consists of 17 residues. The V segment lost 5 bases and the J segment 3 bases; nucleotides outside the gene matches: 13.

V gene TRBV30 combines with J gene TRBJ2-1; 7 bases are shared with TRBD2. The junction had 13 bases not matched to a gene; V was cut back by 3 bases and J by 5 bases. The length of the CDR3 is 16 residues. Germline-derived CDR1 and CDR2 are GTSNPN and SVGIG (reference sequence). For the CDR3, the DNA is TGTGCCTGGAGCGAGTTAGAGCTAGCGGCGGACAATGAGCAGTTCTTC. Protein sequence: CAWSELELAADNEQFF. Supplemented by reference TRBV30 and TRBJ2-1, the full variable domain reads SQTIHQWPATLVQPVGSPLSLECTVEGTSNPNLYWYRQAAGRGLQLLFYSVGIGQISSEVPQNLSASRPQDRQFILSSKKLLLSDSGFYLCAWSELELAADNEQFFGPGTRLTVL.

With regard to this clone: At one end the junction does not follow the germline gene, possibly because of a read error. J is TRBJ2-1 and V is TRBV5-6; D is uncertain. CDR3 length: 13 residues. Per germline, CDR1 SGHDT and CDR2 YYEEEE. The DNA of the CDR3 is TGTGCCAGCAGTTTGGGTGTTACTAATGAGCAGTTCTTC. It is translated as CASSLGVTNEQFF.